Listed below are T cell receptor beta chains from one sample, sequenced in a study of cytomegalovirus exposure and HLA in healthy donors. Libraries were prepared by immunoSEQ multiplex PCR; TCRdb keeps only in-frame clonotypes and omits some of them. The sample has about 110,000 clones; about 64% are singletons. The sample was PBMCs. Receptors were obtained from a female donor in good health and CMV-seronegative. The CDR3 runs from the conserved cysteine through the conserved F or W. The D gene is left open where the match is weak. Only part of the rows carry a size: once, few, many, or a class if the clone is expanded.

clone_size,v_call,d_call,j_call,cdr3_aa,cdr3_nt
.,TRBV5-5,.,TRBJ2-1,CASSLSNAVEQFF,TGTGCCAGCAGCCTGTCGAACGCAGTTGAGCAGTTCTTC
few,TRBV5-6,.,TRBJ1-4,CAIPWTGGEKLFF,TGTGCCATCCCGTGGACGGGGGGTGAAAAACTGTTTTTT
.,TRBV2,TRBD1,TRBJ2-7,CASSVVGQGQSEQYF,TGTGCCAGCAGTGTAGTGGGACAGGGGCAATCAGAGCAGTACTTC
.,TRBV5-1,TRBD2,TRBJ2-1,CASSLRPAGGGNEQFF,TGCGCCAGCAGCTTGCGTCCAGCGGGAGGGGGGAATGAGCAGTTCTTC
.,TRBV30,.,TRBJ2-5,CAWSVLRKETQYF,TGTGCCTGGAGTGTACTAAGAAAAGAGACCCAGTACTTC
.,TRBV5-4,TRBD1,TRBJ1-1,CASSVPATGGVRSEAFF,TGTGCCAGCAGCGTACCGGCCACAGGGGGCGTTCGCAGTGAAGCTTTCTTT
.,TRBV11-3,TRBD2,TRBJ2-1,CASSSGTSGRNEQFF,TGTGCCAGCAGCTCCGGGACTAGCGGGAGGAATGAGCAGTTCTTC
.,TRBV7-2,TRBD1,TRBJ1-4,CASSRGHSAGEKLFF,TGTGCCAGCAGCAGGGGGCATTCTGCGGGGGAAAAACTGTTTTTT
.,TRBV4-2,.,TRBJ1-2,CASSQVGREDGYTF,TGTGCCAGCAGCCAAGTTGGCAGGGAGGATGGCTACACCTTC
.,TRBV27,.,TRBJ1-5,CASSPEARVQPQHF,TGTGCCAGCAGCCCCGAAGCCAGGGTTCAGCCCCAGCATTTT
.,TRBV12-5,.,TRBJ2-1,CASGLSRGSFDDEQFF,TGTGCTAGTGGTTTGTCAAGGGGGTCCTTCGATGATGAGCAGTTCTTC
.,TRBV10-1,TRBD1,TRBJ2-7,CASSDYRTGKWEQYF,TGCGCCAGCAGTGATTACCGGACAGGGAAGTGGGAGCAGTACTTC
.,TRBV5-1,TRBD1,TRBJ2-1,CASSIVTDRLYNEQFF,TGCGCCAGCAGCATTGTGACGGACAGGCTCTACAATGAGCAGTTCTTC
.,TRBV10-1,TRBD2,TRBJ2-1,CASSRTGLAGAYNEQFF,TGCGCCAGCAGCCGCACGGGACTAGCGGGAGCCTACAATGAGCAGTTCTTC
.,TRBV11-2,TRBD2,TRBJ2-7,CASRGLAGGRQQYF,TGTGCCAGCAGGGGACTAGCGGGAGGGCGACAGCAGTACTTC
.,TRBV6-5,TRBD2,TRBJ2-7,CASSRTSGGHEQYF,TGTGCCAGCAGCCGGACTAGCGGCGGACACGAGCAGTACTTC
few,TRBV11-3,.,TRBJ2-1,CASSLGRGTYNEQFF,TGTGCCAGCAGCTTGGGCAGGGGGACTTACAATGAGCAGTTCTTC
.,TRBV6-6,TRBD2,TRBJ2-7,CASTLQREFHEQYF,TGTGCCAGCACTCTCCAGCGGGAGTTCCACGAGCAGTACTTC
.,TRBV7-9,.,TRBJ2-3,CASSLGRAADTQYF,TGTGCCAGCAGCTTAGGGAGGGCGGCAGATACGCAGTATTTT
.,TRBV14,.,TRBJ2-2,CASSPLTGGASSGMNTGELFF,TGTGCCAGCAGCCCCTTGACAGGGGGCGCTTCTAGCGGGATGAACACCGGGGAGCTGTTTTTT
.,TRBV2,.,TRBJ1-1,CAIHSPPSGTEAFF,TGTGCCATCCATTCCCCCCCCTCGGGCACTGAAGCTTTCTTT
.,TRBV28,.,TRBJ2-1,CASSLSSGYNEQFF,TGTGCCAGCAGTTTATCCTCAGGGTACAATGAGCAGTTCTTC
once,TRBV7-8,TRBD1,TRBJ2-2,CASSYWDRSDTGELFF,TGTGCCAGCTCTTACTGGGACAGGTCGGACACCGGGGAGCTGTTTTTT
.,TRBV7-7,TRBD2,TRBJ2-7,CASSVRPGLEYEQYF,TGTGCCAGCAGTGTCCGGCCGGGACTAGAGTACGAGCAGTACTTC
.,TRBV6-1,TRBD1,TRBJ1-1,CASSATQGGETEAFF,TGTGCCAGCAGTGCAACCCAGGGGGGTGAGACTGAAGCTTTCTTT
.,TRBV7-9,.,TRBJ2-3,CASSPGLTTDTQYF,TGTGCCAGCAGCCCCGGACTAACAACAGATACGCAGTATTTT
medium-sized,TRBV6-4,TRBD1,TRBJ2-3,CASSDLPGQGTDTQYF,TGTGCCAGCAGTGACTTACCGGGACAGGGAACAGATACGCAGTATTTT
.,TRBV5-5,.,TRBJ2-7,CASSGSPGIVEQYF,TGTGCCAGCAGCGGGTCCCCCGGGATTGTGGAGCAGTACTTC
.,TRBV19,.,TRBJ1-5,CASSDLGPNQPQHF,TGTGCCAGTAGTGACCTGGGCCCCAATCAGCCCCAGCATTTT
.,TRBV30,TRBD1,TRBJ1-2,CAHQSGTGYGYTF,TGTGCCCATCAAAGCGGGACAGGGTATGGCTACACCTTC
.,TRBV27,.,TRBJ1-5,CASSGEQAQPQHF,TGTGCCAGCAGTGGCGAACAGGCTCAGCCCCAGCATTTT
.,TRBV29-1,.,TRBJ1-3,CSVAGTEGRGNTIYF,TGCAGCGTTGCGGGTACAGAGGGAAGGGGAAACACCATATATTTT
.,TRBV6-1,TRBD1,TRBJ2-5,CASSRDRGGETQYF,TGTGCCAGCAGCCGGGACAGGGGAGGTGAGACCCAGTACTTC
.,TRBV27,.,TRBJ2-1,CASSPGYEQFF,TGTGCCAGCAGCCCAGGATATGAGCAGTTCTTC
.,TRBV7-9,.,TRBJ2-7,CASNLGGAYEQYF,TGTGCCAGCAACCTAGGGGGGGCCTACGAGCAGTACTTC
few,TRBV5-5,TRBD1,TRBJ2-7,CASSMGQYEQYF,TGTGCCAGCAGCATGGGACAGTACGAGCAGTACTTC
few,TRBV9,TRBD2,TRBJ2-1,CASSASGSYNEQFF,TGTGCCAGCAGCGCTAGCGGCTCCTACAATGAGCAGTTCTTC
once,TRBV7-6,.,TRBJ1-4,CASSSGTATGFEKLFF,TGTGCCAGCAGCTCCGGGACGGCGACAGGTTTTGAAAAACTGTTTTTT
.,TRBV7-6,TRBD2,TRBJ2-7,CASSLGLAGAYEQYF,TGTGCCAGCAGCCTAGGACTAGCGGGAGCTTACGAGCAGTACTTC
.,TRBV28,.,TRBJ1-2,CASQDWNYGYTF,TGTGCCAGCCAGGACTGGAACTATGGCTACACCTTC
.,TRBV4-3,TRBD1,TRBJ1-2,CASSQDLQGVSGYTF,TGCGCCAGCAGCCAAGATCTCCAGGGGGTTAGTGGCTACACCTTC
few,TRBV18,TRBD2,TRBJ2-1,CASSGGLAPNEQFF,TGTGCCAGCTCGGGGGGACTAGCGCCCAATGAGCAGTTCTTC
.,TRBV13,.,TRBJ1-2,CASSPTVTYGYTF,TGTGCCAGCAGCCCAACAGTTACCTATGGCTACACCTTC
.,TRBV29-1,TRBD2,TRBJ2-7,CSTYSGTSGSPLSYEQYF,TGCAGCACTTATTCCGGGACTAGCGGGAGCCCTCTCTCCTACGAGCAGTACTTC
.,TRBV18,TRBD1,TRBJ1-4,CASSPPGQGGEKLFF,TGTGCCAGCTCACCACCGGGACAGGGCGGTGAAAAACTGTTTTTT
.,TRBV7-9,.,TRBJ2-7,CSSSPPPRGGIQNYEQYF,TGTTCCAGCAGCCCTCCCCCCAGGGGCGGAATACAAAACTACGAGCAGTACTTC
.,TRBV27,.,TRBJ2-7,CASSLVTGSLGEQYF,TGTGCCAGCAGTTTGGTCACAGGGAGCTTGGGGGAGCAGTACTTC
few,TRBV11-3,TRBD1,TRBJ2-1,CASSQGQGWDEQFF,TGTGCCAGCAGCCAGGGACAGGGTTGGGATGAGCAGTTCTTC
.,TRBV29-1,.,TRBJ2-6,CSVETAGANVLTF,TGCAGCGTTGAGACAGCTGGGGCCAACGTCCTGACTTTC
.,TRBV4-1,TRBD2,TRBJ2-1,CASSQGLAGSYNEQFF,TGCGCCAGCAGCCAAGGACTAGCGGGCAGCTACAATGAGCAGTTCTTC
.,TRBV28,.,TRBJ2-1,CASREGDNEQFF,TGTGCCAGCAGAGAGGGTGACAATGAGCAGTTCTTC
.,TRBV30,.,TRBJ1-1,CACGNRMNTEAFF,TGTGCCTGCGGGAACAGAATGAACACTGAAGCTTTCTTT
.,TRBV15,.,TRBJ1-4,CATSPRGREKLFF,TGTGCCACCAGCCCCAGGGGAAGGGAAAAACTGTTTTTT
once,TRBV7-6,.,TRBJ2-2,CASSSTTNTGELFF,TGTGCCAGCAGCTCCACTACGAACACCGGGGAGCTGTTTTTT
.,TRBV4-3,.,TRBJ2-7,CASSQARGPYEQYF,TGCGCCAGCAGCCAAGCGCGAGGCCCCTACGAGCAGTACTTC